Presented here are 14 T cell receptor beta chains from one specimen sequenced in a study of T cell responses to AZD1222 COVID-19 vaccine. This table comes from immunoSEQ multiplex PCR, and its TCRdb copy is limited to in-frame clones, with some not included. The repertoire holds tens of thousands of clones, with over 60% as singletons. The material sequenced was peripheral blood, taken 28 days after the second AZD1222 dose. The receptors here all came from an adult who received the AZD1222 COVID-19 vaccine.

A few counts support this clone. The V and J genes are TRBV3-1 (or the pseudogene TRBV3-2) and TRBJ2-3, with D maybe TRBD1 (5 bases). Trimming took off 0 bases at V and 1 base at J, with 11 bases between the two ends. This CDR3 has 16 amino acids. The germline gives CDR1 LGHDT, CDR2 YNNKEL (reference sequence). The CDR3 DNA reads TGTGCCAGCAGCCAAGATCTAGGGGCGGGCACAGATACGCAGTATTTT. Translation gives CASSQDLGAGTDTQYF.

V gene TRBV5-1 combines with J gene TRBJ2-3; D unclear. Germline V gives CDR1 SGHRS, CDR2 YFSETQ. Trimming took 1 base from V and 2 from J, leaving 5 bases between them. CDR3 length equals 13 residues. The DNA of the CDR3 is TGCGCCAGCAGCTTGAGTTCCACAGATACGCAGTATTTT. Residues: CASSLSSTDTQYF.

V is TRBV7-3 and J is TRBJ1-6; D gene unclear. Germline loops: CDR1 SGHTA, CDR2 FQGTGA. Trimming stripped 4 bases from V and 7 bases from J, with 8 bases between. The CDR3 sequence is 13 residues long. The CDR3 region is CASSSDGNSPLHF. Here the CDR3 DNA reads TGTGCCAGCAGCTCCGACGGGAATTCACCCCTCCACTTT.

The chain uses TRBV7-9 and TRBJ2-5; 11 nucleotides agree with TRBD1. J lost 4 bases, V lost 5 bases, and 3 bases had no gene match. Germline-derived CDR1 and CDR2 are SEHNR and FQNEAQ (reference sequence). This CDR3 is built from 14 residues. The CDR3 loop is CASSPGTGGETQYF. CDR3 DNA sequence: TGTGCCAGCAGCCCCGGGACAGGGGGAGAGACCCAGTACTTC.

This rearrangement joins TRBV11-2 to TRBJ1-1, with D unclear. Between the trimmed V and J ends, which lost 3 bases and 2 bases, there was a span of 19 bases. The CDR3 consists of 17 residues. The germline gives CDR1 SGHAT, CDR2 FQNNGV. This chain's CDR3 is CASSFSYLRSRNTEAFF. The DNA for the CDR3 is TGTGCCAGCAGCTTTTCCTATTTGAGGTCCCGAAACACTGAAGCTTTCTTT. The whole variable domain, remainder taken from reference TRBV11-2 and TRBJ1-1, is EAGVAQSPRYKIIEKRQSVAFWCNPISGHATLYWYQQILGQGPKLLIQFQNNGVVDDSQLPKDRFSAERLKGVDSTLKIQPAKLEDSAVYLCASSFSYLRSRNTEAFFGQGTRLTVV.

The V call is TRBV9, the J call TRBJ2-1, with D hard to call. Between the trimmed V and J ends, which lost 3 bases and 2 bases, there was a span of 12 bases. From germline, CDR1 is SGDLS and CDR2 YYNGEE. The CDR3 sequence is 15 residues long. The CDR3 reads CASSANIPPYNEQFF. Here the CDR3 DNA reads TGTGCCAGCAGCGCCAACATCCCCCCCTACAATGAGCAGTTCTTC. The whole variable domain, remainder taken from reference TRBV9 and TRBJ2-1, is DSGVTQTPKHLITATGQRVTLRCSPRSGDLSVYWYQQSLDQGLQFLIQYYNGEERAKGNILERFSAQQFPDLHSELNLSSLELGDSALYFCASSANIPPYNEQFFGPGTRLTVL.

V and J are TRBV5-1 and TRBJ2-7; D call uncertain. Germline V gene sequence: CDR1 SGHRS, CDR2 YFSETQ. This CDR3 region has 14 residues. Trimming took 2 bases from V and 0 from J, leaving 9 bases between them. CDR3 region: CASSFGQSSYEQYF. CDR3 coding DNA: TGCGCCAGCAGCTTCGGGCAGAGCTCCTACGAGCAGTACTTC.

The chain joins TRBV9 to TRBJ2-1; no firm D call. The CDR3 has 13 residues. Between the trimmed V and J ends, which lost 0 bases and 7 bases, there was a span of 8 bases. Germline V gene lookup returns CDR1 SGDLS and CDR2 YYNGEE. The CDR3 nucleotides are TGTGCCAGCAGCGTAGCTCGGTCTAATGAGCAGTTCTTC. Translation gives CASSVARSNEQFF.

The CDR3 loop is CASSQVSREQFF. CDR3 coding DNA: TGTGCCAGCAGCCAAGTGAGCCGGGAGCAGTTCTTC. This rearrangement joins TRBV3-1 (or the pseudogene TRBV3-2) to TRBJ2-1, with no clear D. Deletions cut 1 base from V and 10 bases from J, with 8 bases between. In germline, CDR1 is LGHDT, CDR2 YNNKEL (reference sequence). The CDR3 contains 12 residues.

The chain links TRBV15 to TRBJ2-4; perhaps TRBD2 as D (6 bases). CDR1 LNHNV and CDR2 YYDKDF come from the germline V gene (reference sequence). Between the trimmed V and J ends, which lost 0 bases and 0 bases, there was a span of 9 bases. The CDR3 is 16 residues long. CDR3 nucleotides: TGTGCCACCAGCAGAGATCGGGGGATAGCCAAAAACATTCAGTACTTC. Translated, it gives CATSRDRGIAKNIQYF.

V and J are TRBV19 and TRBJ1-5; D not resolved. The V end lost 6 bases, the J end lost 0 bases, and 9 bases lay between the germline ends. The CDR3 loop spans 14 amino acids. Germline-derived CDR1 and CDR2 are LNHDA and SQIVND (reference sequence). In DNA, the CDR3 is TGTGCCAGTAGCGGACGGTTTAGCAATCAGCCCCAGCATTTT. Translating gives CASSGRFSNQPQHF.

This clone was detected a few times. The chain combines TRBV13 with TRBJ2-1; TRBD1 is a possible D gene (6 bases). Per germline, CDR1 PRHDT and CDR2 FYEKMQ (reference sequence). The CDR3 covers 13 residues. Trimming pared 5 bases from V and 6 bases from J, leaving 11 bases between. DNA for the CDR3: TGTGCCAGCAGCATCCAGGGGCGCAATGAGCAGTTCTTC. It yields the protein CASSIQGRNEQFF.

V usage is TRBV5-5 and J usage is TRBJ2-3; D remains unclear. V lost 0 bases and J 15 bases, leaving 11 bases between the germline ends. Germline loops: CDR1 SGHKS, CDR2 YYEKEE (reference sequence). The CDR3 length is 11 residues. CDR3: CASSLGRTGYF. CDR3 DNA: TGTGCCAGCAGCTTGGGTCGGACCGGATATTTT.

This clone was detected once. DNA for the CDR3: TGCAGCGTTGAGTCAGGGGCAGAGACCCAGTACTTC. The encoded protein is CSVESGAETQYF. The V and J genes are TRBV29-1 and TRBJ2-5; maybe TRBD1 (6 bases). CDR1 is SQVTM and CDR2 is ANQGSEA in the germline V gene. The CDR3 spans 12 residues. Trimming shortened V by 3 bases and J by 4 bases, and 9 bases separated the two germline ends.